A selection of T cell receptor beta chains follows, all from one sample in a study of cytomegalovirus exposure and HLA in healthy donors. The table came from immunoSEQ multiplex PCR; TCRdb's copy has only in-frame clones and leaves some out. The sample lists 90,000 to 120,000 clones, 77% seen once, with approximately 4.2% in the top ten. The specimen was PBMCs. Receptor source: a male donor in good health and CMV-seronegative. CDR3s leave out the opening cysteine and the closing phenylalanine or tryptophan.

V gene	CDR3 protein
TRBV19	ASSVSGGYT
TRBV7-5	ARSLVLGLASSGEQY
TRBV9	ASSVEEVTYEQY
TRBV6-1	ASSRAGVGNQPQH
TRBV30	AWSGGGDEQF
TRBV5-6	ASWGWGRNYGYT
TRBV11-1	ASSVTSGSYEQY
TRBV6-1	ASSLRQGEKLF
TRBV5-1	ASSRGQSLYNEQF
TRBV19	ASSVRGQGGEQY
TRBV2	ASSIGQGARVYGYT
TRBV15	ATSRDNTAAAHSPLH
TRBV5-1	ASSPGTSGIYEQF
TRBV5-4	ASSPKSGSATYEQY
TRBV27	AAFREGDTEAF
TRBV7-9	ASSLDGRVYGYT
TRBV4-1	ASSQVAGPINQPQH
TRBV7-3	ASSPPRMEHWDQPQH
TRBV28	ASSWVVGGDGGTEAF
TRBV6-5	ASRSPGQGDYGYT
TRBV4-2	ASSQGDKQETQY
TRBV7-2	ASSASVGSNQPQH
TRBV30	AWHRVIYGYT
TRBV4-1	ASSHPLQGPHGYT
TRBV5-1	ASSLGDRYTGELF
TRBV5-1	ASSPGQGSRPQH
TRBV7-7	ASSKGLAGGVETQY
TRBV7-2	ASSSASGPYEQY